The entry that follows covers one T cell receptor beta chain sequence. Its antigen remains unidentified. There are no base qualities to consult, and no much larger clone falls within one base. This entry comes from a study of blood T cell repertoires in COVID-19 (dated by TCRdb to 2019 to 2021). For context, the study as a whole: Samples from collaborators originated in the United States, Italy and Spain and spanned both the acute and convalescent phases of COVID-19. The prospective study material was composed of cDNA or gDNA derived from T cells, B-cell-depleted T cells, or PBMCs. Deeply sampled blood TCRbeta repertoires from subjects exposed to, actively infected with, or recovered from COVID-19 were included in the dataset. The repertoires were made available in a free public database intended to serve as a resource for research on the immune response to SARS-CoV-2. Samples came from the ongoing ImmuneRACE study (first 160 participants) plus 1,254 subjects from 6 global collaborators. The sample metadata nearly always contained a de-identified subject ID, COVID-19 status, age in years and sex. Where available, HLA class I and class II types were obtained from metadata supplied by the sample provider rather than from assay-based typing.

Enrolling through a virtual design, the prospective study's participants ranged in age from roughly 18 to 89 years and lived across some 23 United States geographic areas. In the prospective study, cohorts were assigned on the basis of participant-reported clinical history obtained from a screening survey and a study questionnaire. Recovered participants in ImmuneRACE Cohort 3 were defined as having two consecutive negative NP/OP PCR tests, clearance from a healthcare professional, or resolution of symptoms. Each participant in the prospective study had whole blood, serum and a nasopharyngeal or oropharyngeal swab collected by mobile phlebotomists. Participants in the prospective study had the option to provide additional blood draws and questionnaires over a roughly 2-month period. Prospective study blood samples were shipped either frozen or at room temperature before DNA extraction. TCRbeta CDR3 regions were amplified from genomic DNA by means of the immunoSEQ Assay, a bias-controlled multiplex PCR. The original methods were these. The number of nucleated cells in each sample was estimated from the amplification of reference gene primers within the assay. Sequence reads were collapsed and filtered to measure the absolute abundance of every unique TCRbeta CDR3 rearrangement. For each sample, productive Simpson clonality was calculated as the square root of Simpson's diversity index over productive rearrangements. TCRdb mirrors the immuneACCESS table, restricted to in-frame sequences. Some clones are absent from its copies; in checked studies, under half trace to an unresolved V gene, and the reason for the others is unknown. Clonal size and the V and J genes are those of that table, whereas D and trimming came from the DNA. This sample holds approximately 220,000 clones; 85% to 90% were observed only once. The ten largest clones capture about 1.3% of the sample.

Study-wide findings and limitations: Clinical and demographic metadata were provided uncurated, with the amount varying by source and participant.

Material for sequencing was PBMCs or T cells enriched from blood (not recorded which). This clonotype was sampled from a man in his thirties or forties who had recovered from COVID-19.

The DNA reads TGTGCCAGCAGCCGGGGGGCCAAAGGGTTAAATGAGCAGTTCTTC. This encodes CASSRGAKGLNEQFF. Recombination connected TRBV25-1 to TRBJ2-1, and TRBD2 may be the D gene, going by 7 matching bases. The germline V gene sets CDR1 to MGHDK and CDR2 to SYGVNS. Trimming costs V 6 bases and J 7 bases, and their ends lie 19 bases apart. The CDR3 starts with the cysteine, ends with the phenylalanine, and has 15 residues. The read is trimmed to its CDR3 DNA, 45 bases read in frame from base 1.